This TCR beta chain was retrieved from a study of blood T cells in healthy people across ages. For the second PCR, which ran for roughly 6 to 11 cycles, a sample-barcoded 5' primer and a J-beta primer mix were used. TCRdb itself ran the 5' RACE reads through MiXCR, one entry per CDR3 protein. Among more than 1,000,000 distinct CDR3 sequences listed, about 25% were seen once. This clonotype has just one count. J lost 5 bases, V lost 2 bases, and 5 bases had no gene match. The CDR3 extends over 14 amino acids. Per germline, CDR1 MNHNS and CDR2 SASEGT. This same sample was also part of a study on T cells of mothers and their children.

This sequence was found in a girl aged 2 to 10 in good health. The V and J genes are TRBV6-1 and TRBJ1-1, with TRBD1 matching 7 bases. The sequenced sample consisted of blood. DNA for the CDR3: TGTGCCAGCAGTGAATTAGCAGGGGGAACTGAAGCTTTCTTT. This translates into CASSELAGGTEAFF.